This T cell receptor beta chain emerged from a study of blood T cells in healthy people across ages. Study-wide results and limits: Unsorted PBMC input precluded a conclusive naive versus antigen-experienced comparison. Diversity was higher, and naive CD4+ cells more numerous, in long-lived donors than in aged donors.

A note on this clonotype: Its antigen remains unknown.

The CDR3 contains 12 residues. Germline assignment: CDR1 SQVTM and CDR2 ANQGSEA. The ends were cut back, 1 base at V and 3 bases at J, with 6 bases in the middle. Together with a sample-barcoded 5' primer, a J-beta primer mix was included in a second PCR lasting roughly 6 to 12 cycles. TCRdb re-derived calls from the 5' RACE reads in MiXCR, one entry per CDR3 protein. The table has 1,300,000 or so distinct CDR3 sequences, 59% seen once. This TCR was recovered from a man between 18 and 35 years old in good health. Sequenced sample: blood. The chain uses TRBV29-1 and TRBJ1-1; D gene ambiguous. The chain's CDR3 is CSVEGKYTEAFF. In nucleotides, the CDR3 is TGCAGCGTTGAAGGGAAGTACACTGAAGCTTTCTTT.